This T cell receptor (beta chain) originates from a study of technical replicates of blood from a few donors. The data were produced by immunoSEQ multiplex PCR, yet TCRdb's version contains in-frame clones alone and is incomplete. The sample contains some 99,000 clones, around 96% of which appear only once. Germline lookup yields CDR1 MGHRA and CDR2 YSYEKL. V shed 3 bases and J 4 bases; nucleotides not matched to a gene: 5. The CDR3 consists of 15 residues. This TCR was sampled from a human donor in good health. Sequencing input: T cells isolated from PBMCs. This chain links TRBV4-1 with TRBJ2-3; TRBD2 matches at 9 bases. This CDR3 is CASSHSGSFADTQYF. CDR3 nucleotides: TGCGCCAGCAGCCATAGCGGGAGCTTCGCAGATACGCAGTATTTT.